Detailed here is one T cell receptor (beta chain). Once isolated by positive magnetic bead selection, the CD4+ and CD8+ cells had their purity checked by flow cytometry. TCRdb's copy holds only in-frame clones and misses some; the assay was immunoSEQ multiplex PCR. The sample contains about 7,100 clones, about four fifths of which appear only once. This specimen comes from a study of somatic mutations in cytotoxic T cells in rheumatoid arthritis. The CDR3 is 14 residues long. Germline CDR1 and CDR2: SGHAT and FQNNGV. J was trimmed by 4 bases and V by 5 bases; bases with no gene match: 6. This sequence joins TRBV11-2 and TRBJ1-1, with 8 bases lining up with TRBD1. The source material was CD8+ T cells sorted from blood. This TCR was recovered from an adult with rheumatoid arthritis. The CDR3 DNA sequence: TGTGCCAGCAGCCCACAGGGGGGGGTCACTGAAGCTTTCTTT. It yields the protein CASSPQGGVTEAFF.